The 2 T cell receptor beta chains below were found in one sample sequenced in a study of T-cell memory formation after mild COVID-19. MiXCR, run by TCRdb on the 5' RACE reads, gives a single entry per CDR3 protein. The repertoire includes tens of thousands of distinct CDR3 sequences, roughly an eighth of them detected once, and 25% to 35% sits in the top ten. The specimen sequenced was PBMCs or a T cell subset sorted from them (not recorded which). All receptors come from an adult woman who had mild COVID-19 (a few samples of this study predate the infection). Cell type and time point are not known.

The chain combines TRBV24-1 with TRBJ2-1, with D perhaps assigned TRBD1 or TRBD2 (6 bases each). The germline gives CDR1 KGHDR, CDR2 SFDVKD. V was pared by 1 base and J by 6 bases, with 9 bases between. This CDR3 contains 14 residues. The CDR3 bases are TGTGCCACCAGTGATTTCGAGGGGGGCAATGAGCAGTTCTTC. This codes for CATSDFEGGNEQFF.

The rearrangement uses TRBV5-1 and TRBJ2-1, with D tentatively TRBD2 (7 bases). The CDR3 length is 14 residues. Per germline, CDR1 SGHRS and CDR2 YFSETQ. With 5 bases removed from V and 5 bases from J, the gap between germline ends came to 14 bases. DNA for the CDR3: TGCGCCAGCAGTTCCGCGGGGGCGAACAATGAGCAGTTCTTC. It translates to CASSSAGANNEQFF.